One T cell receptor (beta chain) is described in this entry. Its antigen is not identified. These data are taken from a study of monozygotic twins with inflammatory bowel disease. Study-wide results and caveats: Clonotype sharing was lower in IBD patients than healthy twins, most markedly with disease activity. Extra variability in the repertoires of patients may have come from differing immunosuppressive treatments.

One entry per CDR3 protein, without DNA, is what TCRdb gives after re-calling the 5' RACE reads. The table lists some 170,000 distinct CDR3 sequences. The CDR3 loop spans 17 amino acids. Per the germline V gene, CDR1 is MNHNS and CDR2 is SASEGT. The sequencing input was blood. The source is a human donor with ulcerative colitis or Crohn's disease, or a healthy co-twin of an affected twin (not recorded which). The V gene is TRBV6-1, the J gene TRBJ1-1; as DNA is missing, the TRBD1 call by TCRdb cannot be tested. CDR3 in amino acids: CASRTWQGGSLNTEAFF.